The next 16 T cell receptor beta chains were all read from a single sample in a study of T cell clonality in common variable immunodeficiency. Notes on the study in general: Common variable immunodeficiency TCR beta sequences reportedly had fewer deletions and N-nucleotide insertions.

Libraries were prepared by immunoSEQ multiplex PCR; TCRdb keeps only in-frame clonotypes and omits some of them. The repertoire has tens of thousands of clones, none seen only once; the ten largest take just under 30%. No antigens are known for them. The sequencing sample was made of peripheral blood mononuclear cells. These receptors originate from a human donor with common variable immunodeficiency.

Comments on this clone: The read ends 3 residues shy of where the CDR3 ends; the end is completed using the germline J gene. V is TRBV19 and J is TRBJ1-6; TRBD1 matches 7 bases. This CDR3 contains 18 residues. V shed 3 bases, J shed 0 bases, and the junction held 8 bases outside the gene matches. Germline-derived CDR1 and CDR2 are LNHDA and SQIVND (reference sequence). The chain's CDR3 is CASSIATGASSYNSPLHF. The DNA read from the CDR3 is TGTGCCAGTAGTATCGCAACAGGGGCGAGCTCCTATAATTCACCC.

As for this clone: The sequence runs out 3 residues before the end of the CDR3; the remainder is reconstructed from the germline J gene. This chain connects TRBV30 to TRBJ2-6; TRBD2 aligns across 9 bases. J lost 3 bases, V lost 2 bases, and 11 bases had no gene match. The CDR3 length is 18 residues. From germline, CDR1 is GTSNPN and CDR2 SVGIG (reference sequence). CDR3: CAWSPGTSTGFGANVLTF. The sequenced CDR3 bases are TGTGCCTGGAGTCCCGGGACTAGCACGGGTTTTGGGGCCAACGTC.

The sample holds a few counts of this clone. The read terminates 3 residues before the CDR3 end, so the remaining end is supplied by the germline J gene. The chain links TRBV6-2 or TRBV6-3 to TRBJ1-5; maybe TRBD1 (5 bases). Between the trimmed V and J ends, which lost 3 bases and 4 bases, there was a span of 13 bases. CDR3 length equals 15 residues. Germline loops: CDR1 MNHEY, CDR2 SVGEGT. Here the CDR3 reads CASSYGGAKNQPQHF. The DNA read from the CDR3 is TGTGCCAGCAGTTATGGCGGGGCTAAGAATCAGCCC.

This clone was observed a few times. The observed sequence ends 3 residues before the CDR3 terminus, with the missing tail filled in from the germline J gene. The rearrangement uses TRBV11-2 and TRBJ1-2; D remains unclear. The CDR3 extends over 13 amino acids. The V and J ends lost 6 bases and 1 base respectively, with 9 bases between them. The V gene's germline CDR1 is SGHAT and CDR2 FQNNGV. The CDR3 DNA, read in part, is TGTGCCAGCAGGTTGACTGATAACTATGGC. Its protein product is CASRLTDNYG. The whole CDR3 is CASRLTDNYGYTF.

This clone has more than one count but fewer than ten. The CDR3 end falls 3 residues outside the read, so it is completed with the germline J gene. V and J are TRBV11-2 and TRBJ1-3; TRBD1 is a possible D gene (5 bases). V lost 2 bases and J lost 2, with 10 bases in between. The CDR3 totals 15 residues. Germline V CDR1 and CDR2: SGHAT, FQNNGV. Partial CDR3 DNA: TGTGCCAGCAGCTTAAGACAGACCACTGGAAACACC. Its protein is CASSLRQTTGNT. The whole CDR3 sequence reads CASSLRQTTGNTIYF. Based on the CDR3 plus reference TRBV11-2 and TRBJ1-3, the full variable domain is EAGVAQSPRYKIIEKRQSVAFWCNPISGHATLYWYQQILGQGPKLLIQFQNNGVVDDSQLPKDRFSAERLKGVDSTLKIQPAKLEDSAVYLCASSLRQTTGNTIYFGEGSWLTVV.

This clone has ten or more counts. The read terminates 3 residues before the CDR3 end, so the remaining end is supplied by the germline J gene. The gene calls are TRBV30 and TRBJ2-3; D uncertain. Germline V gene sequence: CDR1 GTSNPN, CDR2 SVGIG (reference sequence). The CDR3 contains 12 residues. The CDR3 bases that were read are TGTGCCTGGAGTGTACCTGCTGAGGCG. The encoded protein is CAWSVPAEA. In full, the CDR3 is CAWSVPAEAQYF.

This clone showed up just a few times. The read terminates 3 residues ahead of where the CDR3 ends, so the germline J gene completes it. V is TRBV5-6 and J is TRBJ2-5, with TRBD1 identical over 7 bases. The CDR3 totals 15 residues. The V segment lost 4 bases and the J segment 1 base; nucleotides outside the gene matches: 7. Germline V gene lookup returns CDR1 SGHDT and CDR2 YYEEEE. CDR3 bases read: TGTGCCAGCAGCCTAATCCAGGGGGTCCAAGAGACC. Protein: CASSLIQGVQET. The full-length CDR3 reads as CASSLIQGVQETQYF.

This clone occurred a few times. The read gets to within 3 residues of the CDR3 end, and the germline J gene fills in the rest. The genes are TRBV7-6 and TRBJ2-7; 11 bases are shared with TRBD1. This CDR3 contains 15 residues. The junction had 4 bases not matched to a gene; V was cut back by 0 bases and J by 6 bases. Germline V gene sequence: CDR1 SGHVS, CDR2 FNYEAQ. Here the CDR3 reads CASSLAGQGVFEQYF. CDR3 bases read: TGTGCCAGCAGCTTAGCGGGACAGGGGGTCTTCGAG.

On this clone itself: The missing CDR3 end, 3 residues past where the read stops, is filled in from the germline J gene. V and J are TRBV7-3 and TRBJ2-1; 8 bases fit TRBD2. The V and J ends lost 5 bases and 4 bases, in that order; junction bases with no gene match: 13. The CDR3 consists of 17 residues. Per germline, CDR1 SGHTA and CDR2 FQGTGA. The CDR3 reads CASSPSGGGRGYNEQFF. The sequenced CDR3 bases are TGTGCCAGCAGCCCGTCGGGGGGGGGCCGGGGTTACAATGAG.

CDR3 DNA (partial): TGTGCCAGTACCCTAGGGACAGGGGCTTATAGCAATCAGCCC. Translation: CASTLGTGAYSNQP. Given in full, the CDR3 is CASTLGTGAYSNQPQHF. V and J are TRBV19 and TRBJ1-5, with TRBD1 matching 10 bases. The read stops 3 residues short of the end of the CDR3; the missing end is completed from the germline J gene. The CDR3 has 17 amino acids. Germline lookup yields CDR1 LNHDA and CDR2 SQIVND (reference sequence). The trim removed 7 bases at V and 0 bases at J, leaving 9 bases unmatched.

This clone was seen at least ten times. From the germline J gene comes the end of the CDR3, since the read stops 3 residues before it. The chain employs TRBV30 and TRBJ1-2, with TRBD1 matching 7 bases. Per germline, CDR1 GTSNPN and CDR2 SVGIG (reference sequence). Trimming at V came to 4 bases and at J to 6 bases, leaving 5 bases not matched to a gene. This CDR3 contains 12 residues. CDR3 in amino acids: CAWTPGQHGYTF. The part of the CDR3 DNA that was read is TGTGCCTGGACCCCGGGACAGCATGGC. The whole variable domain, remainder taken from reference TRBV30 and TRBJ1-2, is SQTIHQWPATLVQPVGSPLSLECTVEGTSNPNLYWYRQAAGRGLQLLFYSVGIGQISSEVPQNLSASRPQDRQFILSSKKLLLSDSGFYLCAWTPGQHGYTFGSGTRLTVV.

About this clone itself: The read ends 3 residues shy of where the CDR3 ends; the end is completed using the germline J gene. The rearrangement links TRBV7-9 to TRBJ2-5; TRBD1 might be the D (5 bases). The germline V gene encodes CDR1 SEHNR and CDR2 FQNEAQ (reference sequence). V lost 5 bases and J lost 0, with 7 bases in between. The CDR3 loop spans 13 amino acids. The CDR3 sequence: CASSTDNQETQYF. Incomplete CDR3 DNA: TGTGCCAGCAGCACGGACAACCAAGAGACC.

On this clone itself: The CDR3 end is not reached by the read, which stops 3 residues before it; the germline J gene fills it in. The rearrangement uses TRBV30 and TRBJ2-5, with 9 bases lining up with TRBD2. This CDR3 has 13 amino acids. The junction had 8 bases not matched to a gene; V was cut back by 8 bases and J by 4 bases. Germline V gene sequence: CDR1 GTSNPN, CDR2 SVGIG (reference sequence). The CDR3 is CARAAGGVETQYF. CDR3 DNA, as far as it was read: TGTGCCCGAGCCGCGGGGGGGGTAGAGACC.

This clone has only a few counts. The DNA ends 3 residues before the CDR3 does, and the rest of the CDR3 is filled in from the germline J gene. The J gene is TRBJ2-5, the V gene TRBV2; D gene unclear. The ends were cut back, 4 bases at V and 3 bases at J, with 3 bases in the middle. Germline loops: CDR1 SNHLY, CDR2 FYNNEI. There are 11 residues in the CDR3. The covered CDR3 bases are TGTGCCAGCAGTGTAAAAGAGACC. It translates to CASSVKET. The CDR3, in full, reads CASSVKETQYF.

This clone has a handful of counts. Coverage ceases 3 residues before the CDR3 finishes, and the germline J gene fills in the end. This rearrangement joins TRBV20-1 to TRBJ2-5, with TRBD1 identical over 8 bases. With 6 bases clipped from V and 4 bases from J, the junction kept 13 bases outside the gene matches. CDR3 length equals 15 residues. The germline CDR1 and CDR2 sequences are DFQATT and SNEGSKA (reference sequence). The chain's CDR3 is CSATRGPGGIETQYF. The CDR3 bases that were read are TGCAGTGCCACTAGAGGGCCAGGGGGCATAGAGACC.

This clone has more than one count but fewer than ten. The read ends 3 residues early relative to the CDR3; the germline J gene fills the gap. This chain joins TRBV30 and TRBJ1-2; D is possibly TRBD1 (5 bases). V gave up 5 bases and J gave up 5 bases, with 12 bases separating them. Germline lookup yields CDR1 GTSNPN and CDR2 SVGIG (reference sequence). The CDR3 runs to 12 residues. Partial CDR3 DNA: TGTGCCTGGGGTATGGGGCGGTATGGC. Translating it yields CAWGMGRYG. The whole CDR3 region reads CAWGMGRYGYTF. Combining the CDR3 with reference TRBV30 and TRBJ1-2 gives the whole variable domain SQTIHQWPATLVQPVGSPLSLECTVEGTSNPNLYWYRQAAGRGLQLLFYSVGIGQISSEVPQNLSASRPQDRQFILSSKKLLLSDSGFYLCAWGMGRYGYTFGSGTRLTVV.